This T cell receptor (beta chain) emerged from a study of T cell responses to AZD1222 COVID-19 vaccine. Both about-4-week and about-12-week second-dose recipients were combined. Study findings and constraints: AZD1222 recipients seropositive at baseline numbered only six or seven. Per reports, nearly half of all spike-specific TCRs target regions that are unmutated in variants. Researchers report vaccine-associated CD4 TCRs spanning spike, with dominance at 160-218 and 743-854.

The protocol was immunoSEQ multiplex PCR, while the TCRdb copy is restricted to in-frame clones and leaves out a portion. The sample holds 90,000 to 120,000 clones, 92% seen once. In regard to this clone: The target antigen is unknown.

This receptor was taken from an adult who received the AZD1222 COVID-19 vaccine. The sample here was peripheral blood, taken 28 days after the second AZD1222 dose.

CDR3 residues: CASSVLVFDEQFF. Written as DNA, the CDR3 is TGTGCCAGCAGCGTATTAGTTTTCGATGAGCAGTTCTTC. J is TRBJ2-1 and V is TRBV9; D remains ambiguous. With 1 base removed from V and 8 bases from J, the gap between germline ends came to 10 bases. The CDR3 has 13 amino acids. Germline V gene data show CDR1 as SGDLS and CDR2 as YYNGEE. The whole variable domain, remainder taken from reference TRBV9 and TRBJ2-1, is DSGVTQTPKHLITATGQRVTLRCSPRSGDLSVYWYQQSLDQGLQFLIQYYNGEERAKGNILERFSAQQFPDLHSELNLSSLELGDSALYFCASSVLVFDEQFFGPGTRLTVL.